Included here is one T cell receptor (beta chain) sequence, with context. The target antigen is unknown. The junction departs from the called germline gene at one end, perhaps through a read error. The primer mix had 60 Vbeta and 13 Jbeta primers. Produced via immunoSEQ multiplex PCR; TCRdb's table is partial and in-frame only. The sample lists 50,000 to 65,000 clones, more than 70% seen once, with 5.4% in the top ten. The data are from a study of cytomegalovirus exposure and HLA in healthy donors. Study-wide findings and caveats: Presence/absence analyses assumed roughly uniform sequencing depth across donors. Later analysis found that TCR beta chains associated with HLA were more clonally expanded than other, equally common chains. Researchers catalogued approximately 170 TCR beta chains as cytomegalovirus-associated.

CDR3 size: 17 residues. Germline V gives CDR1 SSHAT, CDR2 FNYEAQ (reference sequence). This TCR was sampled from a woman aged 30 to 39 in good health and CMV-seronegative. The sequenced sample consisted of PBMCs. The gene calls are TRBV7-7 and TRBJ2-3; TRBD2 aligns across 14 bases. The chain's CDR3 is CASSPWTSGRSTDTQYF. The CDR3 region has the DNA TGTGCTAGCAGCCCCTGGACTAGCGGGAGGAGCACAGATACGCAGTATTTT.